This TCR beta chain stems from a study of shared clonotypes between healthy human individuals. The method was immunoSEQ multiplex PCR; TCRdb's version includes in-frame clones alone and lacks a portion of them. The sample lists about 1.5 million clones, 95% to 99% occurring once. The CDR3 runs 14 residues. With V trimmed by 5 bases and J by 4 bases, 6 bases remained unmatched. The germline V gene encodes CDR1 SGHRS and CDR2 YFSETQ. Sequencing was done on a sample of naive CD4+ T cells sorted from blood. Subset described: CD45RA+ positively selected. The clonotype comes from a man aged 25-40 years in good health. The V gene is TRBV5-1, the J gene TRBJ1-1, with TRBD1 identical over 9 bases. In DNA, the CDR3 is TGCGCCAGCAGACAGGGGGCGACTGGCACTGAAGCTTTCTTT. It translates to CASRQGATGTEAFF.